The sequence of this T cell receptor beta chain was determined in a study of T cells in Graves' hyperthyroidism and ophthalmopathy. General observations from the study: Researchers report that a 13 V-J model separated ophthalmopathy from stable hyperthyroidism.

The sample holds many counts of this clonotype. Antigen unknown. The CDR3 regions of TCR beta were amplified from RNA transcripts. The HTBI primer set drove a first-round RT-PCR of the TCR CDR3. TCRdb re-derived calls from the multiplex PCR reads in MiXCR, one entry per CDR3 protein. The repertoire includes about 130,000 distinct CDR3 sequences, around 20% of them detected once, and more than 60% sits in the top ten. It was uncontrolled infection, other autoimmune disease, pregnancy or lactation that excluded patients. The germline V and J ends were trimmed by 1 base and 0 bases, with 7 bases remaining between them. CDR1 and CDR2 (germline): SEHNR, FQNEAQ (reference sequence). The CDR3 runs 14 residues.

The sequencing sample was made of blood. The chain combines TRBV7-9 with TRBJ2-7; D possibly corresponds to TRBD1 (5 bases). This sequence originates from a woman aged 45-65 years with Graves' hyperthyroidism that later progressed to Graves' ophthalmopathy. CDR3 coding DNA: TGTGCCAGCAGCTTAGACAGGAGCTCCTACGAGCAGTACTTC. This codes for CASSLDRSSYEQYF.